This T cell receptor (beta chain) appears in the sequencing data of a study of cytomegalovirus exposure and HLA in healthy donors. Findings of the study overall: A later analysis by the authors found several of the most significant clusters apparently linked to common viral pathogens. For TCR beta chains, V- and J-gene trimming was later linked to a missense DCLRE1C variant.

The PCR used 60 Vbeta and 13 Jbeta primers. Profiling relied on immunoSEQ multiplex PCR, and the TCRdb table lists in-frame clones only, not all of them. The sample consists of around 160,000 clones, approximately 80% of them appearing once. In its sample, this clone was seen once. What it binds is unknown. Distinct nucleotide sequences in the sample also encode this CDR3. This sequence originates from a woman aged 40-49 years in good health and CMV-seropositive. Sequencing was carried out using PBMCs.

CDR3 protein: CASSEDRGGYTF. The CDR3 nucleotides read TGTGCCAGCAGTGAAGACAGGGGTGGCTACACCTTC. The chain links TRBV2 to TRBJ1-2; 7 bases are a match to TRBD1. This CDR3 contains 12 residues. Trimming at V came to 1 base and at J to 7 bases, leaving 0 bases not matched to a gene. Germline lookup yields CDR1 SNHLY and CDR2 FYNNEI.